A single sample gave rise to the 19 T cell receptor beta chains below, sequenced in a study of early T cells in non-severe SARS-CoV-2 infection. Each CDR3 protein gets one entry after TCRdb re-called the 5' RACE reads with MiXCR. This table has 100,000 to 150,000 distinct CDR3 sequences, just under 15% appearing once. Specimen: whole blood. The origin of the receptors is an adult who was a healthcare worker with PCR-confirmed SARS-CoV-2 infection or an uninfected control (not recorded which).

The CDR3 DNA reads as TGTGCCAGTACCCCAATGGGCACCGGGGAGCTGTTTTTT. It encodes CASTPMGTGELFF. The chain combines TRBV19 with TRBJ2-2; D not resolved. CDR1 is LNHDA, CDR2 SQIVND, per germline (reference sequence). Trimming removed 7 bases at V and 4 bases at J, with 10 bases between. There are 13 residues in the CDR3.

This clonotype was observed a few times. The V gene is TRBV5-4, the J gene TRBJ2-3; no reliable D call. V was clipped by 2 bases and J by 0 bases, with 4 bases between them. The CDR3 sequence is 13 residues long. Germline assignment: CDR1 SGHNT and CDR2 YYREEE (reference sequence). CDR3 in amino acids: CASSFDSTDTQYF. CDR3 coding DNA: TGTGCCAGCAGCTTCGATAGCACAGATACGCAGTATTTT. The variable domain in full, completed from reference TRBV5-4 and TRBJ2-3, reads ETGVTQSPTHLIKTRGQQVTLRCSSQSGHNTVSWYQQALGQGPQFIFQYYREEENGRGNFPPRFSGLQFPNYSSELNVNALELDDSALYLCASSFDSTDTQYFGPGTRLTVL.

This clonotype was counted between two and nine times. V usage is TRBV3-1 and J usage is TRBJ2-3; 8 positions match TRBD1. This CDR3 spans 15 amino acids. Germline V gene lookup returns CDR1 LGHDT and CDR2 YNNKEL (reference sequence). The junction had 4 bases not matched to a gene; V was cut back by 4 bases and J by 1 base. The CDR3 is CASSPPGQGTDTQYF. The CDR3, as DNA: TGTGCCAGCAGCCCACCGGGACAGGGCACAGATACGCAGTATTTT.

The genes are TRBV5-1 and TRBJ2-2, with D possibly matching TRBD1 (6 bases). CDR3 size: 14 residues. V dropped 0 bases and J dropped 6 bases, with 9 bases sitting between them. The germline V gene has CDR1 SGHRS and CDR2 YFSETQ. The CDR3 region is CASSLEQGPGELFF. As DNA, the CDR3 is TGCGCCAGCAGCTTGGAACAGGGCCCCGGGGAGCTGTTTTTT.

The chain carries TRBV18 and TRBJ1-1, with a possible D match to TRBD1 (6 bases). Germline-derived CDR1 and CDR2 are KGHSH and LQKENI. The CDR3 extends over 15 amino acids. The V gene lost 6 bases and the J gene lost 6 bases, with 20 bases spanning the gap. CDR3 DNA sequence: TGTGCCAGCTCGCCGTTCGGCGGGGGCGAAGCTGAAGCTTTCTTT. This sequence encodes CASSPFGGGEAEAFF.

This clonotype turned up a few times. Here the CDR3 reads CASSLRRAVTGLNEKLFF. The CDR3 DNA follows: TGTGCCAGCAGCCTAAGAAGGGCCGTAACAGGGCTTAATGAAAAACTGTTTTTT. The genes are TRBV4-2 and TRBJ1-4; a possible D gene is TRBD1 (6 bases). The germline CDR1 and CDR2 sequences are LGHNA and YNFKEQ. Trimming cost V 4 bases and J 4 bases, with 22 bases left between them. The CDR3 length is 18 residues.

This clonotype has more than one count but fewer than ten. The chain is built from TRBV19 and TRBJ2-3; 14 bases line up with TRBD2. The V gene end was trimmed by 5 bases and the J gene end by 1 base; junction bases not matched to a gene: 11. The CDR3 spans 19 residues. Germline V CDR1 and CDR2: LNHDA, SQIVND (reference sequence). CDR3 coding DNA: TGTGCCAGTAGTGCAAGACTAGCGGGGGGGCATTTAGGCACAGATACGCAGTATTTT. The encoded protein is CASSARLAGGHLGTDTQYF.

The CDR3 nucleotides are TGCAGTGCTAGAGATCGAGGGGGGGCCTACAATGAGCAGTTCTTC. It translates to CSARDRGGAYNEQFF. The chain uses TRBV20-1 and TRBJ2-1, with D possibly being TRBD2 (7 bases). With 0 bases removed from V and 2 bases from J, the gap between germline ends came to 11 bases. This CDR3 is built from 15 residues. Germline values: CDR1 DFQATT, CDR2 SNEGSKA (reference sequence).

There are a few counts of this clonotype. The rearrangement links TRBV12-3 or TRBV12-4 to TRBJ1-2; D call uncertain. V gave up 4 bases and J gave up 3 bases, with 24 bases separating them. The CDR3 contains 18 residues. This CDR3 reads CASSSPARWAGGYYGYTF. CDR3 sequence (DNA): TGTGCCAGCAGTTCCCCTGCCCGTTGGGCAGGTGGATACTATGGCTACACCTTC.

V and J are TRBV5-1 and TRBJ2-3; tentative D call: TRBD1 (5 bases). Germline CDR1 and CDR2: SGHRS and YFSETQ. Between the trimmed V and J ends, which lost 2 bases and 2 bases, there was a span of 9 bases. The CDR3 runs to 14 residues. This CDR3 reads CASSFDSNTDTQYF. The CDR3 region has the DNA TGCGCCAGCAGCTTTGACAGCAACACAGATACGCAGTATTTT.

This chain links TRBV3-1 with TRBJ1-1; 11 positions agree with TRBD1. This CDR3 region has 16 residues. V lost 1 base to trimming and J lost 5 bases; unmatched junction nucleotides: 6. Germline V gives CDR1 LGHDT, CDR2 YNNKEL (reference sequence). In DNA, the CDR3 is TGTGCCAGCAGCCAAGGTCTGGGACAGGGGGGAACTGAAGCTTTCTTT. Protein: CASSQGLGQGGTEAFF.

This clonotype was seen only a few times. CDR3 DNA: TGCGCCAGCAGCCAGGGTGGGTCTTTCTATGGCTACACCTTC. It is translated as CASSQGGSFYGYTF. The V gene is TRBV4-1, the J gene TRBJ1-2; D remains ambiguous. Germline CDR1 and CDR2: MGHRA and YSYEKL. CDR3 length: 14 residues. V was clipped by 3 bases and J by 4 bases, with 12 bases between them.

This clonotype was seen only a few times. V usage is TRBV20-1 and J usage is TRBJ2-1; a weak D match, TRBD2 (5 bases). There are 13 residues in the CDR3. The germline gives CDR1 DFQATT, CDR2 SNEGSKA (reference sequence). Deletions cut 6 bases from V and 8 bases from J, with 17 bases between. The CDR3: CSADSAGVHEQFF. The CDR3 DNA follows: TGCAGTGCCGATTCGGCCGGGGTCCATGAGCAGTTCTTC.

V gene TRBV5-1 combines with J gene TRBJ1-2; 8 bases agree with TRBD1. Unmatched junction bases numbered 2, after V lost 2 bases and J lost 2 bases. Germline CDR1 reads SGHRS; CDR2 reads YFSETQ. The CDR3 is made up of 14 amino acids. The CDR3 DNA is TGCGCCAGCAGCTTCGGGGACAGGAACTATGGCTACACCTTC. Its protein is CASSFGDRNYGYTF.

The rearrangement uses TRBV2 and TRBJ2-7; perhaps TRBD1 as D (6 bases). V was trimmed by 6 bases and J by 4 bases, leaving 13 bases between them. This CDR3 region has 13 residues. CDR1 and CDR2 (germline): SNHLY, FYNNEI. DNA of the CDR3: TGTGCCAGCAGAACGACAGGACAATACGAGCAGTACTTC. This translates into CASRTTGQYEQYF.

This clonotype was observed a few times. The chain couples TRBV5-6 to TRBJ1-1; 7 bases map to TRBD1. V shed 2 bases and J 6 bases; nucleotides not matched to a gene: 4. The CDR3 contains 13 residues. CDR1 SGHDT and CDR2 YYEEEE come from the germline V gene. The CDR3 DNA is TGTGCCAGCAGCTTAGACAGGGCACCTGAAGCTTTCTTT. It translates to CASSLDRAPEAFF.

The chain links TRBV10-2 to TRBJ2-1; D possibly corresponds to TRBD2 (6 bases). This CDR3 is 12 amino acids long. Deletions cut 8 bases from V and 6 bases from J, with 11 bases between. Germline V gene lookup returns CDR1 WSHSY and CDR2 SAAADI. The CDR3 coding sequence is TGCGCCAGCGTGGACTACCTCAATGAGCAGTTCTTC. It specifies CASVDYLNEQFF.

This chain connects TRBV6-5 to TRBJ1-2; the D is unclear. V was cut by 8 bases and J by 4 bases, with 14 bases left in between. This CDR3 contains 13 residues. Looked up from germline, CDR1 is MNHEY and CDR2 is SVGAGI. Here the CDR3 reads CASGQASLYGYTF. Written as DNA, the CDR3 is TGTGCCAGCGGGCAGGCCTCCCTCTATGGCTACACCTTC.

The gene calls are TRBV12-3 or TRBV12-4 and TRBJ2-3, with D unclear. Trimming took off 3 bases at V and 0 bases at J, with 7 bases between the two ends. The CDR3 loop spans 14 amino acids. CDR3 nucleotide sequence: TGTGCCAGCAGTTTGGGATCTAGCACAGATACGCAGTATTTT. It encodes CASSLGSSTDTQYF.